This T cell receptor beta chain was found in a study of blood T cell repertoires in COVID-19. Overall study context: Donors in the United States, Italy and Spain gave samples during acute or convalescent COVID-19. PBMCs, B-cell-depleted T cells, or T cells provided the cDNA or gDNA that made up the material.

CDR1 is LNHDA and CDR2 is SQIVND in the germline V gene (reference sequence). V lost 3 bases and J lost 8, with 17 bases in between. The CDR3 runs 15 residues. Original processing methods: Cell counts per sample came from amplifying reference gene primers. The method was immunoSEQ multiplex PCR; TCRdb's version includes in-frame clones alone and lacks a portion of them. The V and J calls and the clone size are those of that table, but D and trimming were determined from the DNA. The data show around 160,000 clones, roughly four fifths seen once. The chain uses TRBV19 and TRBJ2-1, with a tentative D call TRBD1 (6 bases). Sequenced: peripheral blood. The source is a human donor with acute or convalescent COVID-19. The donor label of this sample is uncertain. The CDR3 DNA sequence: TGTGCCAGTAGTATTACAGTACAGGGCGTGCATGAGCAGTTCTTC. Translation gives CASSITVQGVHEQFF.